This T cell receptor (beta chain) was captured by sequencing in a study of immune heterogeneity within non-small cell lung tumors. Bulk tumor genomic DNA served as template, at 550 to 600 ng per sample. Biopsies that were spaced far apart were taken, several per primary tumor, during surgery. Their non-small cell lung cancer was newly diagnosed and untreated, and the patients underwent curative surgery. The TCR beta CDR3 region underwent multiplex PCR amplification with 32 V and 13 J primers. Each CDR3 protein gets one entry after TCRdb re-called the multiplex PCR reads with MiXCR. This sample has over 5,500 distinct CDR3 sequences, with about 20% found just once. In its sample, this clonotype is medium-sized. This clonotype was sampled from a female donor with non-small cell lung cancer. Sequencing was carried out using lung tumor tissue.

The CDR3 nucleotides read TGTGCCAGCAGCTTAGGAACAGGGGGCTCTGGGGCCAACGTCCTGACTTTC. This translates into CASSLGTGGSGANVLTF. This chain links TRBV7-6 with TRBJ2-6; TRBD1 agrees at 8 bases. Germline V gene lookup returns CDR1 SGHVS and CDR2 FNYEAQ. The length of the CDR3 is 17 residues. After removal of 1 base from V and 0 bases from J, the junction contained 2 bases not matched to a gene.